Below are 11 T cell receptor beta chains sequenced from a single sample in a study of blood T cell repertoires in COVID-19. Libraries were prepared by immunoSEQ multiplex PCR; TCRdb keeps only in-frame clonotypes and omits some of them. The sample contains 180,000 or so clones, roughly 85% of which appear only once. The sequencing input was PBMCs or T cells enriched from blood (not recorded which). The receptors stem from a woman between 45 and 65 years old who had recovered from COVID-19.

The chain employs TRBV5-1 and TRBJ1-2, with D perhaps matching TRBD1 (6 bases). Germline V gene sequence: CDR1 SGHRS, CDR2 YFSETQ. Trimming left V 0 bases short and J 7 bases short, with 10 bases between. This CDR3 contains 13 residues. The CDR3 coding sequence is TGCGCCAGCAGCTTGGGGGCAGGGGCTGGCTACACCTTC. This translates into CASSLGAGAGYTF.

This chain uses TRBV11-2 with TRBJ2-2, with TRBD2 matching 11 bases. The CDR3 contains 15 residues. Unmatched junction bases numbered 3, after V lost 4 bases and J lost 5 bases. Germline-derived CDR1 and CDR2 are SGHAT and FQNNGV. CDR3 DNA sequence: TGTGCCAGCAGCTCGACTAGCGGGGTAACCGGGGAGCTGTTTTTT. It codes for CASSSTSGVTGELFF. The whole variable domain, remainder taken from reference TRBV11-2 and TRBJ2-2, is EAGVAQSPRYKIIEKRQSVAFWCNPISGHATLYWYQQILGQGPKLLIQFQNNGVVDDSQLPKDRFSAERLKGVDSTLKIQPAKLEDSAVYLCASSSTSGVTGELFFGEGSRLTVL.

This chain uses TRBV13 with TRBJ2-5, with 7 bases identical to TRBD1. Germline V gene data show CDR1 as PRHDT and CDR2 as FYEKMQ (reference sequence). V lost 2 bases and J lost 2; bases outside the gene matches: 17. The CDR3 is made up of 19 amino acids. The CDR3 coding sequence is TGTGCCAGCAGCTTAAAGGGGAGAGGGGGCGACTTTACTCAAGAGACCCAGTACTTC. Its protein is CASSLKGRGGDFTQETQYF.

This sequence joins TRBV29-1 and TRBJ1-1, with D possibly TRBD1 on 6 matching bases. V gave up 7 bases and J gave up 5 bases, with 14 bases separating them. The CDR3 runs 12 residues. Germline CDR1 is SQVTM and CDR2 is ANQGSEA. CDR3 nucleotide sequence: TGCAGCGCGGTGGGGGCGCGGACTGAAGCTTTCTTT. Amino acids: CSAVGARTEAFF.

The rearrangement uses TRBV30 and TRBJ1-1, with D possibly matching TRBD1 (5 bases). Between the trimmed V and J ends, which lost 5 bases and 6 bases, there was a span of 16 bases. This CDR3 spans 13 amino acids. Germline-derived CDR1 and CDR2 are GTSNPN and SVGIG (reference sequence). The CDR3 protein is CAWGRGGWAEAFF. The DNA for the CDR3 is TGTGCCTGGGGGAGGGGCGGTTGGGCTGAAGCTTTCTTT.

The gene calls are TRBV14 and TRBJ2-1; D not resolved. Trimming removed 4 bases from V and 4 bases from J, with 5 bases in between. The CDR3 extends over 12 amino acids. Germline V gene data show CDR1 as SGHDN and CDR2 as FVKESK. CDR3 in DNA: TGTGCCAGCAGCCCCCAATACAATGAGCAGTTCTTC. It is translated as CASSPQYNEQFF.

This sequence joins TRBV30 and TRBJ2-3; 7 nucleotides line up with TRBD2. The CDR3 contains 14 residues. Trimming cost V 0 bases and J 5 bases; bases outside gene matches: 5. CDR1 is GTSNPN and CDR2 is SVGIG in the germline V gene (reference sequence). In nucleotides, the CDR3 is TGTGCCTGGAGTGTGGGCGGGAGCGGAGATACGCAGTATTTT. It yields the protein CAWSVGGSGDTQYF. Using reference TRBV30 and TRBJ2-3 for the parts outside the CDR3, the full variable domain is SQTIHQWPATLVQPVGSPLSLECTVEGTSNPNLYWYRQAAGRGLQLLFYSVGIGQISSEVPQNLSASRPQDRQFILSSKKLLLSDSGFYLCAWSVGGSGDTQYFGPGTRLTVL.

The rearrangement uses TRBV19 and TRBJ2-1; 9 nucleotides match TRBD2. Germline trimming cut 9 bases from V and 5 bases from J; bases unmatched to any gene: 11. Per germline, CDR1 LNHDA and CDR2 SQIVND (reference sequence). CDR3 length: 15 residues. The CDR3 loop is CASRFSGRRDNEQFF. DNA for the CDR3: TGTGCCAGCCGATTTAGCGGGAGAAGGGACAATGAGCAGTTCTTC. The full variable domain, in which reference TRBV19 and TRBJ2-1 provide the parts outside the CDR3, is DGGITQSPKYLFRKEGQNVTLSCEQNLNHDAMYWYRQDPGQGLRLIYYSQIVNDFQKGDIAEGYSVSREKKESFPLTVTSAQKNPTAFYLCASRFSGRRDNEQFFGPGTRLTVL.

The chain is built from TRBV9 and TRBJ2-2, with 8 bases aligning to TRBD2. V dropped 3 bases and J dropped 3; count of bases not matched to a gene: 7. CDR1 is SGDLS and CDR2 is YYNGEE in the germline V gene. The CDR3 contains 16 residues. DNA for the CDR3: TGTGCCAGCAGCGCGCTAATAGCGGGGTACACCGGGGAGCTGTTTTTT. Amino acids: CASSALIAGYTGELFF.

As DNA, the CDR3 is TGTGCCAGCAGTTACGGACAGCCAATTTCTAACTATGGCTACACCTTC. Translation gives CASSYGQPISNYGYTF. This rearrangement joins TRBV6-6 to TRBJ1-2; D is possibly TRBD1 (6 bases). Germline CDR1 MNHNY, CDR2 SVGAGI (reference sequence). The CDR3 is made up of 16 amino acids. The V and J ends lost 2 bases and 0 bases respectively, with 13 bases between them.

The chain recombines TRBV11-1 with TRBJ1-2, with TRBD1 matching 9 bases. The CDR3 totals 16 residues. Trimming cost V 2 bases and J 6 bases; bases outside gene matches: 10. Per germline, CDR1 SGHAT and CDR2 FQDESV (reference sequence). The CDR3 reads CASSLSEWGTGNGYTF. CDR3 coding DNA: TGTGCCAGCAGCTTATCTGAATGGGGGACAGGGAATGGCTACACCTTC.